This T cell receptor (beta chain) is from a study of cytomegalovirus exposure and HLA in healthy donors. The PCR was carried out with 60 Vbeta primers and 13 Jbeta primers. Assay used: immunoSEQ multiplex PCR; TCRdb lists only in-frame clones, some missing. The table shows some 140,000 clones, with approximately 80% occurring only once. General study findings and limits: Reports credit the classifier with highly specific, highly sensitive diagnosis of cytomegalovirus status.

Note on this clone: As yet, its antigen is unknown.

CDR3 size: 12 residues. CDR1 is SGHRS, CDR2 YFSETQ, per germline. V lost 1 base and J lost 2, with 4 bases in between. The TCR comes from a man aged 40-55 years in good health and CMV-seronegative. Sequencing used PBMCs. The chain links TRBV5-1 to TRBJ2-7; D not resolved. The CDR3 coding sequence is TGCGCCAGCAGCTTGACAGCCTACGAGCAGTACTTC. Its translation is CASSLTAYEQYF.